This TCR beta chain comes out of a study of control samples from healthy donors and cancer patients. The germline V gene has CDR1 LGHDT and CDR2 YNNKEL (reference sequence). The CDR3 has 16 amino acids. V was clipped by 0 bases and J by 10 bases, with 16 bases between them. TCRdb's copy holds only in-frame clones and misses some; the assay was immunoSEQ multiplex PCR. This table holds tens of thousands of clones, 80% to 95% found once. This clonotype originated in a woman aged 45-59 years in good health. The V call is TRBV3-1 (or the pseudogene TRBV3-2), the J call TRBJ1-6, with a weak D call TRBD1 (6 bases). The specimen was blood. The CDR3 sequence: CASSQERGRGVSPLHF. CDR3 coding DNA: TGTGCCAGCAGCCAAGAAAGGGGCAGGGGAGTCTCACCCCTCCACTTT.